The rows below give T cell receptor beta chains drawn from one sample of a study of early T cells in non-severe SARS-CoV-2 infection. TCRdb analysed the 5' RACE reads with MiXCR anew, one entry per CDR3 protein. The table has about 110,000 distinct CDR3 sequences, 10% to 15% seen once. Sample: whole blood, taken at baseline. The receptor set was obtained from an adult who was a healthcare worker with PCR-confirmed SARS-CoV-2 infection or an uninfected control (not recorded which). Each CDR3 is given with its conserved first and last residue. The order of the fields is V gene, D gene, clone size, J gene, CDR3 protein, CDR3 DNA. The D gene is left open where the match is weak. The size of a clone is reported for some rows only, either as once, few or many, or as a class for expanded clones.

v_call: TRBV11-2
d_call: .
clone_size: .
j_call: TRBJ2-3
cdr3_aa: CASSLDQRNTQYF
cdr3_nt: TGTGCCAGCAGCTTAGATCAACGGAATACGCAGTATTTT

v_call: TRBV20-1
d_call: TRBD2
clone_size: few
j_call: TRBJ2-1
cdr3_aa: CSARDPASGSYNEQFF
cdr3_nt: TGCAGTGCTAGAGATCCGGCTAGCGGCTCCTACAATGAGCAGTTCTTC

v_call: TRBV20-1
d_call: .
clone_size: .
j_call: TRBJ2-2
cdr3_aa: CSAPPASGTGELFF
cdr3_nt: TGCAGTGCTCCGCCGGCAAGTGGCACCGGGGAGCTGTTTTTT

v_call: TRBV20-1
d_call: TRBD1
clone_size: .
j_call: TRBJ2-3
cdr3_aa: CSADRVPDTQYF
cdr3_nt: TGCAGTGCCGACAGGGTCCCAGATACGCAGTATTTT

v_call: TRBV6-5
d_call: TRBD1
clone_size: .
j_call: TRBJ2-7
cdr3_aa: CASSYPGTAAAEQYF
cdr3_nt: TGTGCCAGCAGTTATCCCGGGACAGCGGCCGCGGAGCAGTACTTC

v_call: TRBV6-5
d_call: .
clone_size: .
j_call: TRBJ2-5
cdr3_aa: CASSYSYGQETQYF
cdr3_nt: TGTGCCAGCAGTTACTCTTACGGTCAAGAGACCCAGTACTTC

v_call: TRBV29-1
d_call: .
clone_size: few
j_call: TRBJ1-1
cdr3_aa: CSVEAGDTEAFF
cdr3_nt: TGCAGCGTTGAAGCAGGGGACACTGAAGCTTTCTTT

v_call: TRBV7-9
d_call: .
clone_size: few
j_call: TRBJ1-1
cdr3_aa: CASTQGAQRANTEAFF
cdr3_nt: TGTGCCAGCACCCAGGGAGCTCAACGGGCTAACACTGAAGCTTTCTTT

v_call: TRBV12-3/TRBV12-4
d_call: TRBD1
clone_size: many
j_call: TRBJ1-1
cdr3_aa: CASRRRDSTEAFF
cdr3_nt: TGTGCCAGCAGACGTAGGGACAGCACTGAAGCTTTCTTT

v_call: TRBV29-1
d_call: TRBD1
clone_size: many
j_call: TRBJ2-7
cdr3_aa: CSVQGQAYEQYF
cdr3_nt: TGCAGCGTACAGGGGCAAGCCTACGAGCAGTACTTC

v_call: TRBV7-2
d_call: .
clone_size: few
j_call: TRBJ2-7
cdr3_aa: CASSLRPRGNEQYF
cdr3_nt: TGTGCCAGCAGCTTAAGGCCCCGAGGGAACGAGCAGTACTTC

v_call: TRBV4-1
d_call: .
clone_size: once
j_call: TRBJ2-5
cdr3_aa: CASSHLPGFQETQYF
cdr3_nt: TGCGCCAGCAGCCATCTCCCGGGGTTTCAAGAGACCCAGTACTTC

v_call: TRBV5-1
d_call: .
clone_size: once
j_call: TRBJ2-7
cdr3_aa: CASSPLSYAHEQYF
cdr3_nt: TGCGCCAGCAGCCCTCTTAGTTATGCCCACGAGCAGTACTTC

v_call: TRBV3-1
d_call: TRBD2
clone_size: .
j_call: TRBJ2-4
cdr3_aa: CASSPGLAGGPAKNIQYF
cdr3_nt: TGTGCCAGCAGCCCGGGACTAGCGGGGGGGCCAGCCAAAAACATTCAGTACTTC

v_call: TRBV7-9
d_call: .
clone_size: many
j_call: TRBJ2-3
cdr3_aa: CASSPTTGTLIRLEQYF
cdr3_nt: TGTGCCAGCAGCCCCACGACAGGGACTTTGATTCGTCTCGAGCAGTATTTT

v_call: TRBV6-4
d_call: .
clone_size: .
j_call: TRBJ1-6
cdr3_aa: CASSESGFNSPLHF
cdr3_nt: TGTGCCAGCAGTGAATCAGGGTTTAATTCACCCCTCCACTTT

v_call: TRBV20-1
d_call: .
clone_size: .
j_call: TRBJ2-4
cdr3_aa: CSAREAGTSQYF
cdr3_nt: TGCAGTGCTAGAGAAGCCGGGACTTCTCAGTACTTC

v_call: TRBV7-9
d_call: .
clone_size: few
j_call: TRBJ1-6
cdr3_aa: CASSARLNTRDNNSPLHF
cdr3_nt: TGTGCCAGCAGCGCACGGTTAAATACCCGGGACAACAATTCACCCCTCCACTTT

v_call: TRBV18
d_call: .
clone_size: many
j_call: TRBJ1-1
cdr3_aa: CASSPQGGRVGTEAFF
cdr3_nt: TGTGCCAGCTCACCACAAGGGGGGCGGGTTGGCACTGAAGCTTTCTTT

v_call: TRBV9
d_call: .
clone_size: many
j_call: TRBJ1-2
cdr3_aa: CASSVVSGLNYGYTF
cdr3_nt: TGTGCCAGCAGCGTAGTATCAGGACTCAACTATGGCTACACCTTC

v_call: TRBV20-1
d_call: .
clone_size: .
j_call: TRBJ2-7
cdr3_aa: CSPHLWREQYF
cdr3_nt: TGCAGTCCCCACCTGTGGCGCGAGCAGTACTTC

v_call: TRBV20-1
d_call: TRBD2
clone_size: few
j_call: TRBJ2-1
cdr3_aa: CSARDPKGSGANEQFF
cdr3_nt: TGCAGTGCTAGAGATCCTAAGGGTAGCGGGGCCAATGAGCAGTTCTTC

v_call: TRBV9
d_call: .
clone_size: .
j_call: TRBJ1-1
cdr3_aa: CASSVGELNTEAFF
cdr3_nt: TGTGCCAGCAGCGTAGGCGAGCTGAACACTGAAGCTTTCTTT

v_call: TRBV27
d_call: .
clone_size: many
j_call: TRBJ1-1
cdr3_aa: CASSNGLTNTEAFF
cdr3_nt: TGTGCCAGCAGTAACGGGTTGACCAACACTGAAGCTTTCTTT

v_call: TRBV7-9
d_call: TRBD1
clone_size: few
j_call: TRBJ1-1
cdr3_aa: CASSWDRDGGTEAFF
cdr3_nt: TGTGCCAGCAGCTGGGACAGGGACGGAGGCACTGAAGCTTTCTTT

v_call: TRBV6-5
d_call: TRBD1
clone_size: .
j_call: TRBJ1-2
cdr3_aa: CASKQGDDYGYTF
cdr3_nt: TGTGCCAGCAAACAGGGGGACGACTATGGCTACACCTTC

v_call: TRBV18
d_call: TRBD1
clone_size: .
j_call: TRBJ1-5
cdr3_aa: CASSGTAGYSNQPQHF
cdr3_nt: TGTGCCAGCTCCGGGACAGCGGGATATAGCAATCAGCCCCAGCATTTT

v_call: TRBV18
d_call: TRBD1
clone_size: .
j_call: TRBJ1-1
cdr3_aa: CASSPPTGGNTEAFF
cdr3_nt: TGTGCCAGCTCACCACCGACAGGGGGGAACACTGAAGCTTTCTTT

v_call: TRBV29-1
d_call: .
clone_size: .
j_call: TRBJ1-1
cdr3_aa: CSARHGNTEAFF
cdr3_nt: TGCAGCGCACGGCATGGGAACACTGAAGCTTTCTTT

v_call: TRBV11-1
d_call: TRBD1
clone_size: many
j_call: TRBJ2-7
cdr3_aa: CASSTEMTGTYEQYF
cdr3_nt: TGTGCCAGCAGCACTGAGATGACAGGGACCTACGAGCAGTACTTC

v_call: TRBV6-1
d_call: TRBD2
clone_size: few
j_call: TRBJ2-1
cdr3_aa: CASSERLTSAAYNEQFF
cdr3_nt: TGTGCCAGCAGTGAGCGACTAACTAGCGCGGCTTACAATGAGCAGTTCTTC

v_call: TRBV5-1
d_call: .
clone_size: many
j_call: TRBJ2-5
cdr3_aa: CASSLLGLEETQYF
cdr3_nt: TGCGCCAGCAGCTTGCTGGGGTTGGAAGAGACCCAGTACTTC

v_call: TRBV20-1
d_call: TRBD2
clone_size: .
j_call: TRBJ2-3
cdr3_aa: CSASGQTSGAGDTQYF
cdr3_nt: TGCAGTGCTAGTGGGCAGACTAGCGGAGCGGGTGATACGCAGTATTTT

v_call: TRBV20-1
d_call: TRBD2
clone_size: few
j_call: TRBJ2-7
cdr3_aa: CSARVWSEGLAGEQYF
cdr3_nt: TGCAGTGCTAGAGTGTGGAGCGAGGGACTAGCGGGCGAGCAGTACTTC

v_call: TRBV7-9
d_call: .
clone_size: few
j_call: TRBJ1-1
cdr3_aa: CASSLAREAFF
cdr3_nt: TGTGCCAGCAGCTTAGCGCGTGAAGCTTTCTTT

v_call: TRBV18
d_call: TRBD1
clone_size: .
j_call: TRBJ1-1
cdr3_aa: CASSPPSRQGDEAFF
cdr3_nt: TGTGCCAGCTCACCACCATCGAGACAGGGGGATGAAGCTTTCTTT

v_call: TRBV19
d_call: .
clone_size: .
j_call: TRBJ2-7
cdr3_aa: CASRPAFPNPYEQYF
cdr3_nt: TGTGCCAGTAGACCCGCCTTCCCGAACCCCTACGAGCAGTACTTC

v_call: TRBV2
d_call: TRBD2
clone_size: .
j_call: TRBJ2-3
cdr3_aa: CASSGTSIFTDTQYF
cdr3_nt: TGTGCCAGCAGCGGGACTAGCATTTTCACAGATACGCAGTATTTT

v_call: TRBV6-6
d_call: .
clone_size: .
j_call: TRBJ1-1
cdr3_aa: CASSYPAGFGNTEAFF
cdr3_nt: TGTGCCAGCAGTTACCCTGCCGGATTTGGAAACACTGAAGCTTTCTTT

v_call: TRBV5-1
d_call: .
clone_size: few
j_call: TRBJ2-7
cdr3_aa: CASSSQAISYEQYF
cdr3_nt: TGCGCCAGCAGCTCCCAAGCCATCTCCTACGAGCAGTACTTC

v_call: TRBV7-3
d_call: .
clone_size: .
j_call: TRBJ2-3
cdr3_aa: CASSLTHRDSAADTQYF
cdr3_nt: TGTGCCAGCAGCTTAACGCATCGGGACTCGGCGGCAGATACGCAGTATTTT